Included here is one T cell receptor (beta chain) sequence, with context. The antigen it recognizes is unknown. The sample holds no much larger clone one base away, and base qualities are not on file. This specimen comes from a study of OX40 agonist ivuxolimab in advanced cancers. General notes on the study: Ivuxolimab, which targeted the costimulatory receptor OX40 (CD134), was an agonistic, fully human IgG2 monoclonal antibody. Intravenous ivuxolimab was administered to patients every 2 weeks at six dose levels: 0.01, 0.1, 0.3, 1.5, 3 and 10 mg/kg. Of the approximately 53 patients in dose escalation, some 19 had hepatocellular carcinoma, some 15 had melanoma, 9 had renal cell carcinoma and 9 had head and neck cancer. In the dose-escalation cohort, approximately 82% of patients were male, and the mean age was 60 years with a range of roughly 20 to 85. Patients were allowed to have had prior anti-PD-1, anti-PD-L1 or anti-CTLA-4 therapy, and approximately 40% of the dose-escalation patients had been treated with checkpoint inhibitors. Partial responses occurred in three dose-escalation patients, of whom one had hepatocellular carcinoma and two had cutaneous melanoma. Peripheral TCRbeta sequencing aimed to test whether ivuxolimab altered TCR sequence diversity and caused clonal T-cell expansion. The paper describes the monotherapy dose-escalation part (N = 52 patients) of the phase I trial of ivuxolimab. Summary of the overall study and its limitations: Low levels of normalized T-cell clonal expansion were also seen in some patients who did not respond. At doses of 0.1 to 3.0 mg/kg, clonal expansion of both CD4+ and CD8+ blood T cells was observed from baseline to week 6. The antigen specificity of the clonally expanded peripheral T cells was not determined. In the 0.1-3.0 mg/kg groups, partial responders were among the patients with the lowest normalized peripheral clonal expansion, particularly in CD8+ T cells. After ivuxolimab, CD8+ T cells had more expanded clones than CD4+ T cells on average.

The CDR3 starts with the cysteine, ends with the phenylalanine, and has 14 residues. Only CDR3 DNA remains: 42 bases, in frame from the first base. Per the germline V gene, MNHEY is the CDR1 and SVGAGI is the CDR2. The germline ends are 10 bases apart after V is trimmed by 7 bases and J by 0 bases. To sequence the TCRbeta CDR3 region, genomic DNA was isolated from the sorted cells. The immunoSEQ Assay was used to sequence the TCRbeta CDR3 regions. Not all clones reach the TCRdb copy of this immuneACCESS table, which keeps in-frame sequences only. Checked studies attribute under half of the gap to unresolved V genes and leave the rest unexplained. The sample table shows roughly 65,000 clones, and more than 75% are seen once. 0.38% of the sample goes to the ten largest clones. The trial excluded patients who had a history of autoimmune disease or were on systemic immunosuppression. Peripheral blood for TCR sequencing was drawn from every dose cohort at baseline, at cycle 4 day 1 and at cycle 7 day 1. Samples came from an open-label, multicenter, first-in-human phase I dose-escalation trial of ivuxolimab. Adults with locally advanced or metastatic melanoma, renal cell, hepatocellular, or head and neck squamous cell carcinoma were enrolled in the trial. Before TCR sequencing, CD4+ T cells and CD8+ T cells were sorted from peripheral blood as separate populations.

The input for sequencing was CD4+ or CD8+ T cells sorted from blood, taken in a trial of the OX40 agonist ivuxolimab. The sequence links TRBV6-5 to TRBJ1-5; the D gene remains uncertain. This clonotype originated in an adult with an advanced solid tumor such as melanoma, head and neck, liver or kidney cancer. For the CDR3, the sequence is CASMPDYSNQPQHF. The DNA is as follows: TGTGCCAGCATGCCAGATTATAGCAATCAGCCCCAGCATTTT.